The 2 T cell receptor beta chains presented below share a single source sample, sequenced in a study of blood T cell repertoires in COVID-19. Profiled with immunoSEQ multiplex PCR; TCRdb holds only in-frame clones, not every one. The sample lists about 220,000 clones, 65% to 85% occurring once. The sample comprised peripheral blood. The receptors shown here come from a human donor in a cohort sampled during active COVID-19.

The chain has TRBV5-4 and TRBJ1-2; 7 nucleotides line up with TRBD1. Per germline, CDR1 SGHNT and CDR2 YYREEE (reference sequence). J gave up 5 bases and V 2 bases, and 12 bases lay outside the gene matches. This CDR3 contains 16 residues. The CDR3: CASSFGATGTAYGYTF. Here the CDR3 DNA reads TGTGCCAGCAGCTTTGGGGCAACCGGGACAGCTTATGGCTACACCTTC.

This chain connects TRBV9 to TRBJ1-4; D may be TRBD1 (6 bases). Germline V gives CDR1 SGDLS, CDR2 YYNGEE. The CDR3 is made up of 17 amino acids. V lost 3 bases, J lost 1 base, and 16 bases lay in between. DNA of the CDR3: TGTGCCAGCAGCGCAAAGACAGGACGGCAAACTAATGAAAAACTGTTTTTT. As protein: CASSAKTGRQTNEKLFF.